The 29 T cell receptor beta chains listed next were all sequenced from one sample in a study of cytomegalovirus exposure and HLA in healthy donors. The PCR made use of 60 Vbeta and 13 Jbeta primers. The method was immunoSEQ multiplex PCR; TCRdb's version includes in-frame clones alone and lacks a portion of them. The sample consists of around 200,000 clones, around 83% of them appearing once. Sequencing was performed on PBMCs. The receptor source for this set is a woman between 40 and 55 years old in good health and CMV-seronegative.

This clone has a single count. The V gene is TRBV28, the J gene TRBJ1-1; tentative D call: TRBD1 (5 bases). Germline-derived CDR1 and CDR2 are MDHEN and SYDVKM. V shed 6 bases and J shed 1 base, with 12 bases lying between them. The CDR3 contains 14 residues. The DNA of the CDR3 is TGTGCCAGCAGCCCTGCGGGGGAGAACACTGAAGCTTTCTTT. It yields the protein CASSPAGENTEAFF. The whole variable domain, remainder taken from reference TRBV28 and TRBJ1-1, is DVKVTQSSRYLVKRTGEKVFLECVQDMDHENMFWYRQDPGLGLRLIYFSYDVKMKEKGDIPEGYSVSREKKERFSLILESASTNQTSMYLCASSPAGENTEAFFGQGTRLTVV.

The J gene is TRBJ1-2, the V gene TRBV27; D is ambiguous. Germline lookup yields CDR1 MNHEY and CDR2 SMNVEV (reference sequence). This CDR3 comprises 16 residues. The V end lost 6 bases, the J end lost 0 bases, and 17 bases lay between the germline ends. Here the CDR3 DNA reads TGTGCCAGCAGCTTCTTGGCCGATACGACTAACTATGGCTACACCTTC. The encoded protein is CASSFLADTTNYGYTF.

The chain links TRBV2 to TRBJ1-1, with D possibly TRBD1 on 5 matching bases. With 6 bases removed from V and 7 bases from J, the gap between germline ends came to 12 bases. Germline V gene data show CDR1 as SNHLY and CDR2 as FYNNEI. CDR3 size: 12 residues. The DNA of the CDR3 is TGTGCCAGCAGCTCCGACAGCTTTGAAGCTTTCTTT. Its protein is CASSSDSFEAFF.

V usage is TRBV6-5 and J usage is TRBJ2-2; TRBD2 is a possible D gene (5 bases). The CDR3 extends over 14 amino acids. The germline V gene has CDR1 MNHEY and CDR2 SVGAGI. V lost 6 bases and J lost 4, with 12 bases in between. The CDR3 sequence: CASSLTSSTGELFF. CDR3 nucleotides: TGTGCCAGCAGCCTCACTAGTAGCACCGGGGAGCTGTTTTTT.

This chain connects TRBV15 to TRBJ2-5; 7 nucleotides line up with TRBD1. The junction had 4 bases not matched to a gene; V was cut back by 0 bases and J by 3 bases. Germline loops: CDR1 LNHNV, CDR2 YYDKDF (reference sequence). There are 15 residues in the CDR3. Here the CDR3 DNA reads TGTGCCACCAGCAGAGAGCCGGGACAGAAAGAGACCCAGTACTTC. Amino acid sequence: CATSREPGQKETQYF.

The J gene is TRBJ1-1, the V gene TRBV6-1; D gene ambiguous. The CDR3 sequence is 12 residues long. The ends were cut back, 3 bases at V and 3 bases at J, with 5 bases in the middle. Germline CDR1 reads MNHNS; CDR2 reads SASEGT. CDR3 loop: CASSEFYTEAFF. CDR3 sequence (DNA): TGTGCCAGCAGTGAGTTCTACACTGAAGCTTTCTTT.

This clone was seen a handful of times. This chain connects TRBV7-2 to TRBJ2-7; TRBD2 might be the D (5 bases). Germline V CDR1 and CDR2: SGHTA, FQGNSA. The CDR3 totals 15 residues. Trimming stripped 0 bases from V and 5 bases from J, with 14 bases between. CDR3 in amino acids: CASSLAPGSRDEQYF. CDR3 DNA sequence: TGTGCCAGCAGCTTAGCCCCGGGATCCCGTGACGAGCAGTACTTC.

The V and J genes are TRBV4-1 and TRBJ1-1; no clear D gene. The CDR3 consists of 17 residues. V was cut by 1 base and J by 1 base, with 16 bases left in between. The germline CDR1 and CDR2 sequences are MGHRA and YSYEKL. As DNA, the CDR3 is TGCGCCAGCAGCCAAGGGGGTAGTGGAGGAGGGAACACTGAAGCTTTCTTT. Translation: CASSQGGSGGGNTEAFF.

Concerning this clone: The junction does not match germline at one end; this may be a read error. The chain uses TRBV7-9 and TRBJ1-1; D is undetermined. Germline V gene sequence: CDR1 SEHNR, CDR2 FQNEAQ (reference sequence). The CDR3 contains 11 residues. The CDR3, as DNA: TGTTCCAGCAGCCCTAACACTGAAGCTTTCTTT. Its translation is CSSSPNTEAFF.

V and J are TRBV28 and TRBJ1-4; no clear D gene. Germline CDR1 is MDHEN and CDR2 is SYDVKM. This CDR3 spans 13 amino acids. Trimming removed 8 bases from V and 11 bases from J, with 18 bases in between. CDR3 region: CASLAGPPGKLFF. The CDR3 DNA is TGTGCCAGCCTCGCGGGTCCCCCGGGGAAACTGTTTTTT.

J is TRBJ2-3 and V is TRBV6-5; 10 nucleotides match TRBD2. The CDR3 runs 16 residues. Trimming at V came to 0 bases and at J to 0 bases, leaving 0 bases not matched to a gene. Germline-derived CDR1 and CDR2 are MNHEY and SVGAGI. As DNA, the CDR3 is TGTGCCAGCAGTTACTCGACTAGCGGGAGCACAGATACGCAGTATTTT. As protein: CASSYSTSGSTDTQYF.

The J gene is TRBJ1-1, the V gene TRBV5-1, with a tentative D call TRBD1 (5 bases). V dropped 3 bases and J dropped 5 bases, with 23 bases sitting between them. Germline V CDR1 and CDR2: SGHRS, YFSETQ. The CDR3 length is 17 residues. The CDR3 reads CASSSTSGNWGVTEAFF. The CDR3 coding sequence is TGCGCCAGCAGCTCAACCTCAGGGAATTGGGGTGTTACTGAAGCTTTCTTT.

This clone was counted between two and nine times. The gene calls are TRBV6-1 and TRBJ2-3, with D maybe TRBD2 (5 bases). The ends were cut back, 8 bases at V and 0 bases at J, with 12 bases in the middle. Germline V gene sequence: CDR1 MNHNS, CDR2 SASEGT. The CDR3 length is 14 residues. The CDR3 bases are TGTGCCAGCGTAAGCGGACCTAGCACAGATACGCAGTATTTT. It specifies CASVSGPSTDTQYF.

This clone was seen a handful of times. The J gene is TRBJ2-3, the V gene TRBV18; 13 bases match TRBD2. The CDR3 is 16 residues long. Unmatched junction bases numbered 4, after V lost 3 bases and J lost 4 bases. Germline CDR1 is KGHSH and CDR2 is LQKENI. CDR3 sequence reads: CASSPGLAGASDTQYF. CDR3 coding DNA: TGTGCCAGCTCACCCGGACTAGCGGGAGCTTCAGATACGCAGTATTTT.

V usage is TRBV7-2 and J usage is TRBJ2-5; no firm D call. The CDR3 spans 19 residues. Germline CDR1 is SGHTA and CDR2 is FQGNSA. V was cut by 4 bases and J by 2 bases, with 26 bases left in between. The CDR3 is CASSSPPATIVMSQETQYF. DNA for the CDR3: TGTGCCAGCAGCTCTCCACCCGCTACCATAGTTATGTCTCAAGAGACCCAGTACTTC. The entire variable domain, with the rest obtained from reference TRBV7-2 and TRBJ2-5, is as follows: GAGVSQSPSNKVTEKGKDVELRCDPISGHTALYWYRQSLGQGLEFLIYFQGNSAPDKSGLPSDRFSAERTGGSVSTLTIQRTQQEDSAVYLCASSSPPATIVMSQETQYFGPGTRLLVL.

This chain links TRBV5-1 with TRBJ1-4; 11 bases agree with TRBD1. This CDR3 spans 18 amino acids. The V gene's germline CDR1 is SGHRS and CDR2 YFSETQ. V was pared by 4 bases and J by 4 bases, with 12 bases of the junction left unmatched. DNA for the CDR3: TGCGCCAGCAGCCCGGGACTCGGGACAGGGGGACGTAATGAAAAACTGTTTTTT. It specifies CASSPGLGTGGRNEKLFF.

As to this clone: Distinct nucleotide sequences in the sample also encode this CDR3. The chain recombines TRBV7-2 with TRBJ2-5, with D tentatively TRBD2 (5 bases). The germline V gene encodes CDR1 SGHTA and CDR2 FQGNSA. The CDR3 has 14 amino acids. V lost 0 bases and J lost 4, with 9 bases in between. The CDR3 region has the DNA TGTGCCAGCAGCTTAGCGGGAGTCGGAGAGACCCAGTACTTC. Its translation is CASSLAGVGETQYF.

The V call is TRBV14, the J call TRBJ2-7; 9 bases line up with TRBD2. CDR1 is SGHDN, CDR2 FVKESK, per germline. V shed 3 bases, J shed 4 bases, and the junction held 4 bases outside the gene matches. CDR3 length: 14 residues. In DNA, the CDR3 is TGTGCCAGCAGCCACGGACTAGCGTGGTACGAGCAGTACTTC. Encoded protein: CASSHGLAWYEQYF. Complete variable domain (other parts from reference TRBV14 and TRBJ2-7): EAGVTQFPSHSVIEKGQTVTLRCDPISGHDNLYWYRRVMGKEIKFLLHFVKESKQDESGMPNNRFLAERTGGTYSTLKVQPAELEDSGVYFCASSHGLAWYEQYFGPGTRLTVT.

In DNA form, the CDR3 reads TGTGCCAGCAGCTTAGGGTGGGGTAGCGGGAGTAGCGAGCAGTACTTC. Residues: CASSLGWGSGSSEQYF. V usage is TRBV7-9 and J usage is TRBJ2-7; 9 bases are a match to TRBD2. Germline trimming cut 1 base from V and 6 bases from J; bases unmatched to any gene: 10. Germline lookup yields CDR1 SEHNR and CDR2 FQNEAQ (reference sequence). This CDR3 contains 16 residues.

The chain carries TRBV19 and TRBJ1-2; TRBD1 matches 7 bases. The CDR3 is 14 amino acids. V lost 4 bases and J lost 4; bases outside the gene matches: 6. Germline CDR1 LNHDA, CDR2 SQIVND (reference sequence). The CDR3 protein is CASSTRQGLYGYTF. The CDR3 DNA is TGTGCCAGTAGTACTCGACAGGGACTCTATGGCTACACCTTC.

This chain uses TRBV25-1 with TRBJ2-2; 8 bases are shared with TRBD1. The CDR3 length is 14 residues. Germline values: CDR1 MGHDK, CDR2 SYGVNS. Trimming took 6 bases from V and 6 from J; bases not matched to a gene: 6. The CDR3 region has the DNA TGTGCCAGCAGGGACAGGGTAGTCTCCGGGGAGCTGTTTTTT. It yields the protein CASRDRVVSGELFF.

The chain employs TRBV5-8 and TRBJ1-2; weak D call: TRBD1 (6 bases). The V gene's germline CDR1 is SGHTS and CDR2 YDEGEE. Trimming removed 5 bases from V and 7 bases from J, with 18 bases in between. The CDR3 is made up of 14 amino acids. This chain's CDR3 is CASRIRGSGRGYTF. The CDR3 DNA reads as TGTGCCAGCAGAATCAGGGGATCGGGCCGTGGCTACACCTTC.

The gene calls are TRBV30 and TRBJ1-6; weak D call: TRBD1 (6 bases). Trimming pared 5 bases from V and 7 bases from J, leaving 15 bases between. CDR1 is GTSNPN and CDR2 is SVGIG in the germline V gene (reference sequence). This CDR3 is 14 amino acids long. This chain's CDR3 is CAWAEQGRNSPLHF. The CDR3 DNA sequence: TGTGCCTGGGCGGAACAGGGTCGCAATTCACCCCTCCACTTT.

V and J are TRBV27 and TRBJ2-3, with D perhaps TRBD2 (6 bases). Germline assignment: CDR1 MNHEY and CDR2 SMNVEV (reference sequence). The CDR3 covers 18 residues. Trimming pared 2 bases from V and 2 bases from J, leaving 20 bases between. The CDR3 spells CASSLSGGEGLSTDTQYF. CDR3 sequence (DNA): TGTGCCAGCAGTTTAAGTGGGGGAGAGGGACTCTCCACAGATACGCAGTATTTT.

This chain connects TRBV27 to TRBJ2-3, with 8 bases lining up with TRBD1. In germline, CDR1 is MNHEY, CDR2 SMNVEV (reference sequence). V gave up 3 bases and J gave up 2 bases; unmatched junction bases: 1. CDR3 size: 14 residues. The CDR3 protein is CASSFQGATDTQYF. DNA for the CDR3: TGTGCCAGCAGTTTCCAGGGGGCCACAGATACGCAGTATTTT.

The rearrangement links TRBV5-1 to TRBJ2-7, with 7 bases that match TRBD1. The germline gives CDR1 SGHRS, CDR2 YFSETQ. V shed 0 bases and J 2 bases; nucleotides not matched to a gene: 2. The CDR3 is 14 residues long. The CDR3 nucleotides are TGCGCCAGCAGCTTGGAGGGACAGCCCTACGAGCAGTACTTC. Residues: CASSLEGQPYEQYF.

The count of this clone is one. The rearrangement links TRBV7-9 to TRBJ2-4; 7 bases fit TRBD2. Losses at the gene ends were 5 bases for V and 6 bases for J; bases not matched to a gene: 10. The CDR3 contains 15 residues. Germline loops: CDR1 SEHNR, CDR2 FQNEAQ (reference sequence). CDR3 sequence reads: CASSKRGGPGNIQYF. The CDR3 DNA reads as TGTGCCAGCAGCAAAAGGGGAGGGCCGGGAAACATTCAGTACTTC.

The chain recombines TRBV15 with TRBJ1-1; TRBD1 might be the D (6 bases). This CDR3 contains 14 residues. Germline CDR1 LNHNV, CDR2 YYDKDF (reference sequence). V was shortened by 3 bases and J by 2 bases, with 10 bases between the two germline ends. The CDR3 region has the DNA TGTGCCACCAGCAGGGACAGTGCTAACACTGAAGCTTTCTTT. Translation gives CATSRDSANTEAFF.

The chain recombines TRBV7-2 with TRBJ2-3; maybe TRBD2 (6 bases). V lost 5 bases, J lost 2 bases, and 17 bases lay in between. The CDR3 loop spans 16 amino acids. Looked up from germline, CDR1 is SGHTA and CDR2 is FQGNSA. The CDR3 protein is CASSPPGVWTTDTQYF. The CDR3 nucleotides are TGTGCCAGCAGCCCACCGGGGGTCTGGACCACAGATACGCAGTATTTT.